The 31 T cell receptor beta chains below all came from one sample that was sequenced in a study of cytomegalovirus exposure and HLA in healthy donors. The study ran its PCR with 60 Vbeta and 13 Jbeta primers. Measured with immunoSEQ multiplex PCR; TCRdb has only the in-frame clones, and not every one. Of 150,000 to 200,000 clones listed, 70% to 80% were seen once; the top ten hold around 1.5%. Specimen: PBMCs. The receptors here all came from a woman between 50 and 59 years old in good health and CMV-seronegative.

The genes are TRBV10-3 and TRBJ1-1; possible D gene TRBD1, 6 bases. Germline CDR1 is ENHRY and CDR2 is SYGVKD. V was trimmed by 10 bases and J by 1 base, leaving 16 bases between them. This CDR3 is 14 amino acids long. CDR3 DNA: TGTGCCACCGAGCAGGGACAAACGAACACTGAAGCTTTCTTT. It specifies CATEQGQTNTEAFF.

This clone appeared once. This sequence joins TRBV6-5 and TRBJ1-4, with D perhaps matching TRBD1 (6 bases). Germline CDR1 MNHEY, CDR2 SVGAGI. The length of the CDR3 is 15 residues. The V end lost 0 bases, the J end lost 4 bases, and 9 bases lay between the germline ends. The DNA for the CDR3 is TGTGCCAGCAGTTACTCGAGGGGGAATAATGAAAAACTGTTTTTT. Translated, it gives CASSYSRGNNEKLFF.

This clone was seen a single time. The chain's CDR3 is CASSATSGSYEQYF. CDR3 sequence (DNA): TGTGCCAGCAGTGCGACTAGCGGGAGCTACGAGCAGTACTTC. The rearrangement uses TRBV27 and TRBJ2-7; 12 bases map to TRBD2. CDR3 length: 14 residues. Germline V gene data show CDR1 as MNHEY and CDR2 as SMNVEV (reference sequence). Trimming cost V 5 bases and J 3 bases; bases outside gene matches: 2.

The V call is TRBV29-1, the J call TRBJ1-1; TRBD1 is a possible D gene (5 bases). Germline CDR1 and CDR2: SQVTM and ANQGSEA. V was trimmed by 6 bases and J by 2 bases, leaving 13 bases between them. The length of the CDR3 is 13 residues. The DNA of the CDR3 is TGCAGCGTCGGTCATGGACACAACACTGAAGCTTTCTTT. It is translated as CSVGHGHNTEAFF.

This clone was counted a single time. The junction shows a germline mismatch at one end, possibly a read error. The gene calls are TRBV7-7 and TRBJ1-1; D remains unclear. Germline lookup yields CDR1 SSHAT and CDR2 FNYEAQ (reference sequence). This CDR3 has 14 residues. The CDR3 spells CASSLEEVNTEAFF. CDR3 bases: TGTGCTAGCAGCTTAGAGGAGGTGAACACTGAAGCTTTCTTT. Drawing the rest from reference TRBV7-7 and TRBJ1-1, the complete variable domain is GAGVSQSPRYKVTKRGQDVTLRCDPISSHATLYWYQQALGQGPEFLTYFNYEAQPDKSGLPSDRFSAERPEGSISTLTIQRTEQRDSAMYRCASSLEEVNTEAFFGQGTRLTVV.

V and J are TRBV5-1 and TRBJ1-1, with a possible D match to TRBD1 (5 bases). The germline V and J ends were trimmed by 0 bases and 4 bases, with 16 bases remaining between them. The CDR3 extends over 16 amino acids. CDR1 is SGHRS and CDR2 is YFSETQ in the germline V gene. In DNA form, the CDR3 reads TGCGCCAGCAGCTTGGCCCCGGACCTGGGGGGCACTGAAGCTTTCTTT. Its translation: CASSLAPDLGGTEAFF. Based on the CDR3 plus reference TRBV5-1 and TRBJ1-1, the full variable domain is KAGVTQTPRYLIKTRGQQVTLSCSPISGHRSVSWYQQTPGQGLQFLFEYFSETQRNKGNFPGRFSGRQFSNSRSEMNVSTLELGDSALYLCASSLAPDLGGTEAFFGQGTRLTVV.

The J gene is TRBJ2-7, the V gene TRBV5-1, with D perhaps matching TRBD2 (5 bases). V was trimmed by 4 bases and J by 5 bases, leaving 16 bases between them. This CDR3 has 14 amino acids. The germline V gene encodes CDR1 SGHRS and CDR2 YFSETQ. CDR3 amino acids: CASSPSGPPHEQYF. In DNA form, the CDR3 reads TGCGCCAGCAGCCCCAGCGGTCCCCCCCACGAGCAGTACTTC.

CDR3 nucleotide sequence: TGTGCCAGCTCCCAATTTAGCGGGGCCGCCTACGAGCAGTACTTC. Translated: CASSQFSGAAYEQYF. The chain recombines TRBV18 with TRBJ2-7; 8 positions match TRBD2. This CDR3 has 15 amino acids. Germline V gene lookup returns CDR1 KGHSH and CDR2 LQKENI. The V gene end was trimmed by 6 bases and the J gene end by 2 bases; junction bases not matched to a gene: 9.

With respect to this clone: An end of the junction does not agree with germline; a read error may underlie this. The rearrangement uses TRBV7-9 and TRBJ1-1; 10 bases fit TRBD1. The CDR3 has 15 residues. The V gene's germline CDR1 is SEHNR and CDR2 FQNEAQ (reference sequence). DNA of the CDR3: TGTTCCAGCAGCTGGACAGGGGGGAGGAACACTGAAGCTTTCTTT. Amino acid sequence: CSSSWTGGRNTEAFF.

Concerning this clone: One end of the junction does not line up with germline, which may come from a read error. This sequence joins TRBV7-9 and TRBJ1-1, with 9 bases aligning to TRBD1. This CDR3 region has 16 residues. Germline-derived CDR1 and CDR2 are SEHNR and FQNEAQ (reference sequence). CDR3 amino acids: CSSSLPGQGKTTEAFF. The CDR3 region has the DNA TGTTCCAGCAGCTTACCTGGACAGGGGAAGACCACTGAAGCTTTCTTT.

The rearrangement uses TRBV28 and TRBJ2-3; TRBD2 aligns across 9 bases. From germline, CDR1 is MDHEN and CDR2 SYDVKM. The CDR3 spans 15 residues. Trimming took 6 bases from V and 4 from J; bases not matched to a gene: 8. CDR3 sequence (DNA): TGTGCCAGCAGATCCTCCGGGACTAGCCCAGATACGCAGTATTTT. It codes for CASRSSGTSPDTQYF.

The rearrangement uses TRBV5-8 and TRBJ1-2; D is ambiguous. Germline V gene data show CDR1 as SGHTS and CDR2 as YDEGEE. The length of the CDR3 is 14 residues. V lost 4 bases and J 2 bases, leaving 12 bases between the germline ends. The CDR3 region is CASSPRPRNYGYTF. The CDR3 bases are TGTGCCAGCAGCCCTAGACCCCGGAACTATGGCTACACCTTC.

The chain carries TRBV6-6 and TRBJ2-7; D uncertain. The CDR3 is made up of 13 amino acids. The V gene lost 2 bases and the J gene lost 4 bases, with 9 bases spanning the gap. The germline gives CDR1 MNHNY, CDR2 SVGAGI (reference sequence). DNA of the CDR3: TGTGCCAGCAGTTACAACGCAGGATACGAGCAGTACTTC. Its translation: CASSYNAGYEQYF.

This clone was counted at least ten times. CDR3: CASSPPSSPNEQFF. CDR3 sequence (DNA): TGTGCCAGCAGTCCTCCCTCTAGTCCCAATGAGCAGTTCTTC. The rearrangement uses TRBV6-5 and TRBJ2-1; no definite D call. V lost 5 bases to trimming and J lost 6 bases, with 14 bases between them. The CDR3 length is 14 residues. Germline V CDR1 and CDR2: MNHEY, SVGAGI.

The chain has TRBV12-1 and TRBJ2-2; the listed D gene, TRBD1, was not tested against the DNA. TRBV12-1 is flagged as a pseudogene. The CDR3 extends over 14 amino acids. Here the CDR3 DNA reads TGTGCCAGCAGCTTTAAAGGGGACACCGGGGAGCTGTTTTTT. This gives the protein CASSFKGDTGELFF.

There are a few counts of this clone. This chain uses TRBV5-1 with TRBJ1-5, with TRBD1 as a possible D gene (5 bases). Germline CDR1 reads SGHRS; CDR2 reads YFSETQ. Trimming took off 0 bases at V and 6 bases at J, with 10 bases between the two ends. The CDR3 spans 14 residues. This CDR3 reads CASSLEGLGQPQHF. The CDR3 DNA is TGCGCCAGCAGCTTGGAGGGGTTAGGTCAGCCCCAGCATTTT.

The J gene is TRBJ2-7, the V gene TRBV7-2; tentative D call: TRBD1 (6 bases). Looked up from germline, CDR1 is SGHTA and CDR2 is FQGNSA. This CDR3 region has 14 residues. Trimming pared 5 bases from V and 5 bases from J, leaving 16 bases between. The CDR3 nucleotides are TGTGCCAGCAGCGTAGAGGGACATACGGACGAGCAGTACTTC. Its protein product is CASSVEGHTDEQYF.

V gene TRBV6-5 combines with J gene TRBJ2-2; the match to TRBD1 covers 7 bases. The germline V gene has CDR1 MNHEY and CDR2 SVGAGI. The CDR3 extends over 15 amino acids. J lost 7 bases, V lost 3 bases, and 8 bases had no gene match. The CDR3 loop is CASSYSAGGGGELFF. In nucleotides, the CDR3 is TGTGCCAGCAGTTATTCGGCAGGGGGTGGCGGGGAGCTGTTTTTT.

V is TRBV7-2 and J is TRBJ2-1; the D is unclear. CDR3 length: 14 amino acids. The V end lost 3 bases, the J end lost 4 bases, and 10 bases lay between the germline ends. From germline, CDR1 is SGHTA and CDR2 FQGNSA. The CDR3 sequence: CASSFNPTYNEQFF. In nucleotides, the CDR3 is TGTGCCAGCAGCTTCAATCCTACTTACAATGAGCAGTTCTTC.

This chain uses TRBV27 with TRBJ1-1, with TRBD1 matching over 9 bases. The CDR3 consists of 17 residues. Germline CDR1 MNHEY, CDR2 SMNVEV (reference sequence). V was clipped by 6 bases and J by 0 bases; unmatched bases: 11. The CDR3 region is CASRPTGTGYMNTEAFF. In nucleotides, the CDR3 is TGTGCCAGCAGGCCAACCGGGACAGGGTATATGAACACTGAAGCTTTCTTT.

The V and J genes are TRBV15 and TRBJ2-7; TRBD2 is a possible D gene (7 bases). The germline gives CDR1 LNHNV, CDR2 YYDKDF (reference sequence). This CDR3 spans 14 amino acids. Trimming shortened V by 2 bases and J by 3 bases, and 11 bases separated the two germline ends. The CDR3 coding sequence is TGTGCCACCAGCAGAAACAGGGACTACTACGAGCAGTACTTC. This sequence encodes CATSRNRDYYEQYF. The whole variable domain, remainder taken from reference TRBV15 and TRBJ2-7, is DAMVIQNPRYQVTQFGKPVTLSCSQTLNHNVMYWYQQKSSQAPKLLFHYYDKDFNNEADTPDNFQSRRPNTSFCFLDIRSPGLGDTAMYLCATSRNRDYYEQYFGPGTRLTVT.

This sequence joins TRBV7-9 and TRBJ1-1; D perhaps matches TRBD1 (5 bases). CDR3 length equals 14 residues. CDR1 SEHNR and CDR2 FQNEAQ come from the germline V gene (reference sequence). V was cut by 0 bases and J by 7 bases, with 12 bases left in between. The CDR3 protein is CASSLAKGVIEAFF. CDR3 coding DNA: TGTGCCAGCAGCTTAGCGAAAGGGGTAATTGAAGCTTTCTTT.

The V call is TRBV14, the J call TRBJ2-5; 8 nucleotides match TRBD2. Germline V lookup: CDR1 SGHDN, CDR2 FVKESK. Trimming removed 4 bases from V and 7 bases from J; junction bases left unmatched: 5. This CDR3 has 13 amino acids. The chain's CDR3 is CASSRAGATTQYF. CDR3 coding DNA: TGTGCCAGCAGCCGAGCGGGGGCGACGACCCAGTACTTC.

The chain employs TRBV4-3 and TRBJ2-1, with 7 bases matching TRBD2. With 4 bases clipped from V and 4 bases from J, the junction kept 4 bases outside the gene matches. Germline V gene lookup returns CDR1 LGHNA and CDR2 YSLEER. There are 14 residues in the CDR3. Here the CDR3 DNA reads TGCGCCAGCAGCCCTGGACTAGTGTACAATGAGCAGTTCTTC. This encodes CASSPGLVYNEQFF.

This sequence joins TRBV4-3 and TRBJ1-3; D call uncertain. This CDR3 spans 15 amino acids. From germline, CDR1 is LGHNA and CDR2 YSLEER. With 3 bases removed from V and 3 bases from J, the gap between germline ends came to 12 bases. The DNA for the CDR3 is TGCGCCAGCAGCCAGCACACAGCAAGTGGAAACACCATATATTTT. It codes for CASSQHTASGNTIYF.

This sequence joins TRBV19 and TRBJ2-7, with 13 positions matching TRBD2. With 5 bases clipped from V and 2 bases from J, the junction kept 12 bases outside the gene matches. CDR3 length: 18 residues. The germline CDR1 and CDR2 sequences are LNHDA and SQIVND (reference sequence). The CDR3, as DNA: TGTGCCAGTAGTCCCCAGTCGGGACTAGCGGGGACTACCTACGAGCAGTACTTC. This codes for CASSPQSGLAGTTYEQYF.

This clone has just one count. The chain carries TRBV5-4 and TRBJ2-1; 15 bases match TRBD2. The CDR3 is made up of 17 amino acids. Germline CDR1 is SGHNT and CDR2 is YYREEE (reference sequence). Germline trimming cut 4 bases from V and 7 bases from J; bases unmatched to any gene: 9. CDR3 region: CASSIGLAGGPGNEQFF. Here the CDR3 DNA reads TGTGCCAGCAGCATAGGACTAGCGGGAGGGCCGGGGAATGAGCAGTTCTTC. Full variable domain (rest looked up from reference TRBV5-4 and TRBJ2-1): ETGVTQSPTHLIKTRGQQVTLRCSSQSGHNTVSWYQQALGQGPQFIFQYYREEENGRGNFPPRFSGLQFPNYSSELNVNALELDDSALYLCASSIGLAGGPGNEQFFGPGTRLTVL.

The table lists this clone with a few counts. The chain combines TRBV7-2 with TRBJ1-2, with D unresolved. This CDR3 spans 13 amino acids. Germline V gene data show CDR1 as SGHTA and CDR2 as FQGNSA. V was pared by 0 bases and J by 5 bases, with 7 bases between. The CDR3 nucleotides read TGTGCCAGCAGCTTAGCGGCAGATTATGGCTACACCTTC. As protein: CASSLAADYGYTF.

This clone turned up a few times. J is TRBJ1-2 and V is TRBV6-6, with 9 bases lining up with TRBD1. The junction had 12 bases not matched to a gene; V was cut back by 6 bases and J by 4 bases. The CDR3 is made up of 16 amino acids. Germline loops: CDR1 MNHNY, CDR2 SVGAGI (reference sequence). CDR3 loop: CASSSRRDRVGYGYTF. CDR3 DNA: TGTGCCAGCAGCTCCCGAAGGGACAGGGTCGGCTATGGCTACACCTTC.

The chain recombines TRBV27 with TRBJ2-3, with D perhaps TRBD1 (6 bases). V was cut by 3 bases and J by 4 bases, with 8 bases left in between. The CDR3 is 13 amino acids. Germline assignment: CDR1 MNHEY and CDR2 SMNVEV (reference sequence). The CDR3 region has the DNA TGTGCCAGCAGTTTCAGGGGACCAGATACGCAGTATTTT. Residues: CASSFRGPDTQYF.

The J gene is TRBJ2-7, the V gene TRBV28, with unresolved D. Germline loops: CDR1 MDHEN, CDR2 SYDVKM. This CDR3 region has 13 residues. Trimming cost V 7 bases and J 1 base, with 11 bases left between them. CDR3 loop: CASTPDSSYEQYF. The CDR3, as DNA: TGTGCCAGCACCCCCGACTCTTCCTACGAGCAGTACTTC.